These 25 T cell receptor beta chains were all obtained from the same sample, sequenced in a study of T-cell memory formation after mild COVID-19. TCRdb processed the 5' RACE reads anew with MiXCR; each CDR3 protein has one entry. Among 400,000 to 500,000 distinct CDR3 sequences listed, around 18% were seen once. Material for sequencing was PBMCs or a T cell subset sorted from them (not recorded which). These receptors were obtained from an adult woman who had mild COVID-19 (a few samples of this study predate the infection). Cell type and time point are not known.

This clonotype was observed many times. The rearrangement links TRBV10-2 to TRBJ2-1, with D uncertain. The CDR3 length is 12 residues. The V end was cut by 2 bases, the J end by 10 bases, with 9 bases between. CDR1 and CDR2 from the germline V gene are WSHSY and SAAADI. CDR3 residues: CASSETASEQFF. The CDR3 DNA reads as TGCGCCAGCAGTGAGACGGCTTCCGAGCAGTTCTTC.

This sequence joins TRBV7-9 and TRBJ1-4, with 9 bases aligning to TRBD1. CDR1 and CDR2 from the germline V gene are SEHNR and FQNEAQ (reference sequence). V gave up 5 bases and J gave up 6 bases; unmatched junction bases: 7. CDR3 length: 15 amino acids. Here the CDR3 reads CASSTHRDRDEKLFF. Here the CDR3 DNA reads TGTGCCAGCAGCACCCACCGGGACAGGGATGAAAAACTGTTTTTT.

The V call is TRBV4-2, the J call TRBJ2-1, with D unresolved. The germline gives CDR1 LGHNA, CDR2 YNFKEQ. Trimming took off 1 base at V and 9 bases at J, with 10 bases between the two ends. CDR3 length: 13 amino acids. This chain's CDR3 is CASSQGWKGEQFF. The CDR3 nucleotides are TGTGCCAGCAGCCAAGGGTGGAAGGGTGAGCAGTTCTTC.

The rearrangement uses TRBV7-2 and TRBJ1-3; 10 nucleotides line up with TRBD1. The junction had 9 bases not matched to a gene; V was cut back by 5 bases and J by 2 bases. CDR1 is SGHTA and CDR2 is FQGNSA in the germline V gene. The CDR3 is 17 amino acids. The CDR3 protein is CASSPVGTGAAGNTIYF. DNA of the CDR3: TGTGCCAGCAGCCCCGTCGGGACAGGGGCGGCTGGAAACACCATATATTTT.

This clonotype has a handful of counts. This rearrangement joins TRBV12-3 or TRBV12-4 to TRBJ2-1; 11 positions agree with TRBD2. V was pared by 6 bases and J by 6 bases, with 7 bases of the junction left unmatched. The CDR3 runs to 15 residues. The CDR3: CASSRAGTSGNEQFF. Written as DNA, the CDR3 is TGTGCCAGCAGCCGAGCCGGGACTAGCGGCAATGAGCAGTTCTTC.

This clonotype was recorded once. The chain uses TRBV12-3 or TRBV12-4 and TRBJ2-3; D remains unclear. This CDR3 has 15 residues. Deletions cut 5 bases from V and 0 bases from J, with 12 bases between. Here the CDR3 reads CASSPRSPSTDTQYF. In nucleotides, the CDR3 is TGTGCCAGCAGTCCCCGTAGCCCCAGCACAGATACGCAGTATTTT.

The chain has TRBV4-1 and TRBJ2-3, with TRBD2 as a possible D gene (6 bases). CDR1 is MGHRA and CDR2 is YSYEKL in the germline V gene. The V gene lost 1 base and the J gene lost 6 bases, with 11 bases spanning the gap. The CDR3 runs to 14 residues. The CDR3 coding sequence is TGCGCCAGCAGCCAAGTTTTGAGCGGGGATACGCAGTATTTT. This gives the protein CASSQVLSGDTQYF.

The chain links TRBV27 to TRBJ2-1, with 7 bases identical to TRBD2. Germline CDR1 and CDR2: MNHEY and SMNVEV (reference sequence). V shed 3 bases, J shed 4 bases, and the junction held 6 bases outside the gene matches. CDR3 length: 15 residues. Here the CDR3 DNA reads TGTGCCAGCAGTTTTTGGGGGGGTAGATACAATGAGCAGTTCTTC. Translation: CASSFWGGRYNEQFF.

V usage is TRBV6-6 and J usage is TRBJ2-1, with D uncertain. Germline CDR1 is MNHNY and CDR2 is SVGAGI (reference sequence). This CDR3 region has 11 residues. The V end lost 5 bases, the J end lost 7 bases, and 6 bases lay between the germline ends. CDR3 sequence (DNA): TGTGCCAGCAGTGCCCTAAATGAGCAGTTCTTC. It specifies CASSALNEQFF.

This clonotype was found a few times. The CDR3 spells CASSFGAGGPYNEQFF. The CDR3 DNA reads TGCGCCAGCAGCTTTGGGGCGGGAGGTCCCTACAATGAGCAGTTCTTC. This chain uses TRBV5-1 with TRBJ2-1; 8 bases agree with TRBD2. Germline values: CDR1 SGHRS, CDR2 YFSETQ. The CDR3 is 16 amino acids. Trimming took 2 bases from V and 2 from J; bases not matched to a gene: 6.

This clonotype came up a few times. CDR3 sequence (DNA): TGTGCCAGCAGTCCCCTCAGCGGGGGGTACAATGAGCAGTTCTTC. It yields the protein CASSPLSGGYNEQFF. This rearrangement joins TRBV12-3 or TRBV12-4 to TRBJ2-1; 9 nucleotides line up with TRBD2. CDR3 length: 15 amino acids. The junction had 6 bases not matched to a gene; V was cut back by 5 bases and J by 4 bases.

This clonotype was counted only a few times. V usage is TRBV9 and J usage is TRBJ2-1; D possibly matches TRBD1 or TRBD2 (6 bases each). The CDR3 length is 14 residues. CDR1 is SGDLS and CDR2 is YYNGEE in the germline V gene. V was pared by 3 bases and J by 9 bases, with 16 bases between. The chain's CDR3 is CASSAIQRGPEQFF. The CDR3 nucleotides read TGTGCCAGCAGCGCCATTCAACGGGGGCCTGAGCAGTTCTTC.

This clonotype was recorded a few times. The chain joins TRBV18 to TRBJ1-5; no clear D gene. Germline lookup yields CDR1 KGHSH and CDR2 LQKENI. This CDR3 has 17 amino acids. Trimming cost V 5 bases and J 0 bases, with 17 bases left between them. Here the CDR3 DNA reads TGTGCCAGCTCAGGACCGGGCCTACGATATAGCAATCAGCCCCAGCATTTT. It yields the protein CASSGPGLRYSNQPQHF. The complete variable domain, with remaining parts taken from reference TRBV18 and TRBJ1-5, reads NAGVMQNPRHLVRRRGQEARLRCSPMKGHSHVYWYRQLPEEGLKFMVYLQKENIIDESGMPKERFSAEFPKEGPSILRIQQVVRGDSAAYFCASSGPGLRYSNQPQHFGDGTRLSIL.

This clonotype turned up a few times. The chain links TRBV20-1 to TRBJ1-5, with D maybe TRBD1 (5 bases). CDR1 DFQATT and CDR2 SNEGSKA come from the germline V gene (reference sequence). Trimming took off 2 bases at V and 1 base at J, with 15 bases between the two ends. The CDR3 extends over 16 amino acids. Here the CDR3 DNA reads TGCAGTGCTAGAAGGGTCCAGGGAGACAGCAATCAGCCCCAGCATTTT. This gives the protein CSARRVQGDSNQPQHF.

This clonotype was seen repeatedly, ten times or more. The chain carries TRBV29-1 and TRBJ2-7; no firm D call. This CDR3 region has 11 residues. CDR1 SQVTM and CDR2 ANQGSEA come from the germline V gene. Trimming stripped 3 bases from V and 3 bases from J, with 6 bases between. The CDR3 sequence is CSVEYNYEQYF. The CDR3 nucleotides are TGCAGCGTTGAGTACAACTACGAGCAGTACTTC.

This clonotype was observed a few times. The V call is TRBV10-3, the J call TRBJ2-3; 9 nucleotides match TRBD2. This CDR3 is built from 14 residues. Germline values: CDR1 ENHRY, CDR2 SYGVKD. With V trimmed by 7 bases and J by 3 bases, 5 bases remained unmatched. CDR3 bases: TGTGCCATCATGGGAGCGGGGGGAACAGATACGCAGTATTTT. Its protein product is CAIMGAGGTDTQYF.

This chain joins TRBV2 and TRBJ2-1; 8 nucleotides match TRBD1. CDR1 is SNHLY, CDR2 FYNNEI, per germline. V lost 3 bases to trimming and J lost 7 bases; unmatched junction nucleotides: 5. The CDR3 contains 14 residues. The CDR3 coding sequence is TGTGCCAGCAGTGAGGACAGGGTGAGGAATGAGCAGTTCTTC. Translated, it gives CASSEDRVRNEQFF.

The CDR3 region is CASRGGPNEQFF. The CDR3 bases are TGTGCCAGCAGAGGGGGGCCCAATGAGCAGTTCTTC. This chain links TRBV6-6 with TRBJ2-1, with D perhaps TRBD1 or TRBD2 (6 bases each). The CDR3 is made up of 12 amino acids. Trimming pared 6 bases from V and 6 bases from J, leaving 9 bases between. The germline V gene has CDR1 MNHNY and CDR2 SVGAGI (reference sequence).

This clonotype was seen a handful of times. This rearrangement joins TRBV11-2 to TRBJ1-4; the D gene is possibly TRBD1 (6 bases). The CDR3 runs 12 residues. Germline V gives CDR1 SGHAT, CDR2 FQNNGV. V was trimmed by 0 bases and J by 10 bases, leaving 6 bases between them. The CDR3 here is CASSLEGAKLFF. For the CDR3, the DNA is TGTGCCAGCAGCTTAGAGGGGGCAAAACTGTTTTTT.

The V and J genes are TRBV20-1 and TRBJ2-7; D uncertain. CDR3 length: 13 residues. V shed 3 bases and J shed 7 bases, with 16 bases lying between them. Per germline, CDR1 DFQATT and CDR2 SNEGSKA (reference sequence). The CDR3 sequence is CSARDQPPGEQYF. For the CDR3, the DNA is TGCAGTGCTAGGGACCAGCCTCCAGGAGAGCAGTACTTC.

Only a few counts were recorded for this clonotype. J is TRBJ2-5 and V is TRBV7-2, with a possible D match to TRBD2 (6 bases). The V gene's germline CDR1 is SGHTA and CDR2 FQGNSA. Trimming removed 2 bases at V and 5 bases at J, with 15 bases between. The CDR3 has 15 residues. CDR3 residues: CASSLIGGVGETQYF. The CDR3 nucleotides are TGTGCCAGCAGCTTAATCGGCGGGGTGGGGGAGACCCAGTACTTC.

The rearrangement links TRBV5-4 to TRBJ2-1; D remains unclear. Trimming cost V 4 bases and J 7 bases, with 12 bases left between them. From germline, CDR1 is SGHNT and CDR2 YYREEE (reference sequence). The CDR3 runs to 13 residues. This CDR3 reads CASSPQGQNEQFF. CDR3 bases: TGTGCCAGCAGCCCACAAGGGCAAAATGAGCAGTTCTTC.

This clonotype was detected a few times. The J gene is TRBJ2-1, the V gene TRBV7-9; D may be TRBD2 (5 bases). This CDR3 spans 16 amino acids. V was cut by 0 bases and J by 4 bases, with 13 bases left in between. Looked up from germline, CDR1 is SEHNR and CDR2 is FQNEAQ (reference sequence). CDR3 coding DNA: TGTGCCAGCAGCTTAGCTCTGGCTAGCCTATACAATGAGCAGTTCTTC. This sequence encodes CASSLALASLYNEQFF.

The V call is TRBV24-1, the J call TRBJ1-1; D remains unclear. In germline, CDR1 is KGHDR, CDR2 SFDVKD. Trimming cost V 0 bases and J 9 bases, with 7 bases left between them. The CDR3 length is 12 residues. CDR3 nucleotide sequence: TGTGCCACCAGTGATTTGGCCGGAAAAGCTTTCTTT. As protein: CATSDLAGKAFF.

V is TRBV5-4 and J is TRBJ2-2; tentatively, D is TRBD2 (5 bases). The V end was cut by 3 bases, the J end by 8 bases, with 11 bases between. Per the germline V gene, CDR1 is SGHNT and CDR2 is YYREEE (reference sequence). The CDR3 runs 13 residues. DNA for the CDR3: TGTGCCAGCAGCTCGCGCCCGGGAGGGGAGCTGTTTTTT. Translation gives CASSSRPGGELFF.